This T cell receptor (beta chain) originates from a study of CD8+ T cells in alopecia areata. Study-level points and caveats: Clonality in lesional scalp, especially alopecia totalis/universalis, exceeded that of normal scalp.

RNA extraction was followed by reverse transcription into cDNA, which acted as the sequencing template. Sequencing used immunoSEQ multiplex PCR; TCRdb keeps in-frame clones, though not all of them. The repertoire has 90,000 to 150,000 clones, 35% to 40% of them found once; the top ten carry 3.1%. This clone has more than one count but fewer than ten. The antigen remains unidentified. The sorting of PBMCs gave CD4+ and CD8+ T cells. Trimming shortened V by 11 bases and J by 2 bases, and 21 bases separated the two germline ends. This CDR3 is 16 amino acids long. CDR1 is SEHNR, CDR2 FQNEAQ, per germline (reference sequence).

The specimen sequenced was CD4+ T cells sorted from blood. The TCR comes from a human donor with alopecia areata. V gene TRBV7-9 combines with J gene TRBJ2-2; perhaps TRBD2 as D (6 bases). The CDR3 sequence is CAVPPPGGQNTGELFF. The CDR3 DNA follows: TGTGCCGTACCTCCCCCCGGGGGTCAAAACACCGGGGAGCTGTTTTTT.